The 6 T cell receptor beta chains listed next were all sequenced from one sample in a study of blood T cell repertoires in COVID-19. Profiling relied on immunoSEQ multiplex PCR, and the TCRdb table lists in-frame clones only, not all of them. This sample carries roughly 180,000 clones, roughly nine tenths of them seen once, and the ten largest clones take more than 20%. Sequencing used peripheral blood. These receptors all come from a man aged 65 to 79 with active or convalescent COVID-19.

This clone was counted a few times. The CDR3 loop reads CASSLERNSPLHF. The DNA for the CDR3 is TGTGCCAGCAGCTTAGAGAGGAATTCACCCCTCCACTTT. The chain combines TRBV11-3 with TRBJ1-6; no clear D gene. Germline lookup yields CDR1 SGHNT and CDR2 YENEEA. V shed 0 bases and J shed 7 bases, with 4 bases lying between them. This CDR3 has 13 amino acids. Full variable domain (remainder filled in from reference TRBV11-3 and TRBJ1-6): EAGVVQSPRYKIIEKKQPVAFWCNPISGHNTLYWYLQNLGQGPELLIRYENEEAVDDSQLPKDRFSAERLKGVDSTLKIQPAELGDSAVYLCASSLERNSPLHFGNGTRLTVT.

The gene calls are TRBV5-1 and TRBJ1-2; 8 bases align to TRBD1. Germline-derived CDR1 and CDR2 are SGHRS and YFSETQ. The CDR3 is made up of 14 amino acids. J gave up 4 bases and V 2 bases, and 4 bases lay outside the gene matches. For the CDR3, the DNA is TGCGCCAGCAGCTTTGACAGGGGCGGCTATGGCTACACCTTC. Its protein product is CASSFDRGGYGYTF.

J is TRBJ2-1 and V is TRBV14; maybe TRBD2 (5 bases). There are 15 residues in the CDR3. The V gene lost 4 bases and the J gene lost 4 bases, with 14 bases spanning the gap. Germline V gene data show CDR1 as SGHDN and CDR2 as FVKESK. The CDR3 bases are TGTGCCAGCAGCCGCCCACGAGGGCTTTACAATGAGCAGTTCTTC. It encodes CASSRPRGLYNEQFF.

The rearrangement uses TRBV5-4 and TRBJ1-3, with unresolved D. This CDR3 is built from 15 residues. CDR1 and CDR2 (germline): SGHNT, YYREEE (reference sequence). With 0 bases removed from V and 0 bases from J, the gap between germline ends came to 7 bases. The CDR3 DNA follows: TGTGCCAGCAGCTTGGTGTCGAGCTCTGGAAACACCATATATTTT. Its translation: CASSLVSSSGNTIYF.

The chain joins TRBV19 to TRBJ1-2, with TRBD1 matching 7 bases. With 3 bases clipped from V and 4 bases from J, the junction kept 5 bases outside the gene matches. Germline CDR1 and CDR2: LNHDA and SQIVND (reference sequence). The CDR3 totals 14 residues. The CDR3, as DNA: TGTGCCAGTAGTATTACGGGACAGTTCTATGGCTACACCTTC. Translated: CASSITGQFYGYTF.

The V gene is TRBV5-6, the J gene TRBJ2-1, with D maybe TRBD1 (6 bases). This CDR3 contains 17 residues. CDR1 and CDR2 from the germline V gene are SGHDT and YYEEEE. V dropped 5 bases and J dropped 0 bases, with 18 bases sitting between them. The CDR3 sequence is CASSLFGQTSSYNEQFF. CDR3 nucleotides: TGTGCCAGCAGTTTATTCGGACAGACAAGCTCCTACAATGAGCAGTTCTTC.